The 20 T cell receptor beta chains reported below all come from one sample, sequenced in a study of cytomegalovirus exposure and HLA in healthy donors (dated by TCRdb to 2015 to 2018). Library preparation was by the immunoSEQ multiplex PCR assay. For the multiplex PCR, a mixture combining 60 forward primers for TCR Vbeta segments and 13 reverse primers for TCR Jbeta segments was used. Not all clones reach the TCRdb copy of this immuneACCESS table, which keeps in-frame sequences only. Checked studies attribute under half of the gap to unresolved V genes and leave the rest unexplained. The sample table lists around 90,000 clones, 86% of them with a count of one. In total, the top ten clones hold approximately 9.2% of the sample. The specimen was PBMCs. These TCRs come from a young man in good health and CMV-seropositive.

Notes on this clone: A read error may account for a junction end that differs from germline. The V call is TRBV7-7, the J call TRBJ2-7; perhaps TRBD2 as D (6 bases). The length of the CDR3 is 15 residues. CDR1 is SSHAT and CDR2 is FNYEAQ in the germline V gene (reference sequence). The CDR3 DNA is TGTGCTAGCAGCTTGAAGCGGAGGGGAACCTACGAGCAGTACTTC. Amino acids: CASSLKRRGTYEQYF. Supplemented by reference TRBV7-7 and TRBJ2-7, the full variable domain reads GAGVSQSPRYKVTKRGQDVTLRCDPISSHATLYWYQQALGQGPEFLTYFNYEAQPDKSGLPSDRFSAERPEGSISTLTIQRTEQRDSAMYRCASSLKRRGTYEQYFGPGTRLTVT.

The chain joins TRBV5-4 to TRBJ2-1; D might be TRBD1 (6 bases). CDR1 is SGHNT and CDR2 is YYREEE in the germline V gene (reference sequence). This CDR3 is 16 amino acids long. V was trimmed by 1 base and J by 0 bases, leaving 11 bases between them. Here the CDR3 reads CASSLKRGSSYNEQFF. The CDR3 DNA sequence: TGTGCCAGCAGCTTGAAAAGGGGGAGCTCCTACAATGAGCAGTTCTTC.

J is TRBJ2-7 and V is TRBV18; the match to TRBD1 covers 10 bases. CDR3 length: 16 amino acids. The J segment lost 5 bases and the V segment lost 3 bases, leaving 10 bases of the junction unmatched. Germline V gene sequence: CDR1 KGHSH, CDR2 LQKENI. The CDR3 region has the DNA TGTGCCAGCTCACCTTACAGACAGGGGGCAGGGGACGAGCAGTACTTC. This codes for CASSPYRQGAGDEQYF.

This chain connects TRBV7-2 to TRBJ2-1; 9 bases are shared with TRBD2. The germline CDR1 and CDR2 sequences are SGHTA and FQGNSA. Trimming cost V 1 base and J 8 bases; bases outside gene matches: 9. The CDR3 totals 16 residues. The CDR3 loop reads CASSLVPAGGLDEQFF. Here the CDR3 DNA reads TGTGCCAGCAGCTTAGTGCCAGCGGGAGGTTTAGATGAGCAGTTCTTC.

The chain employs TRBV2 and TRBJ1-3, with no clear D. Trimming removed 10 bases at V and 6 bases at J, with 10 bases between. Germline V CDR1 and CDR2: SNHLY, FYNNEI. The CDR3 length is 11 residues. The CDR3 sequence is CATTGENTIYF. The CDR3 coding sequence is TGTGCCACCACCGGGGAAAACACCATATATTTT. The full variable domain, its missing parts supplied by reference TRBV2 and TRBJ1-3, is EPEVTQTPSHQVTQMGQEVILRCVPISNHLYFYWYRQILGQKVEFLVSFYNNEISEKSEIFDDQFSVERPDGSNFTLKIRSTKLEDSAMYFCATTGENTIYFGEGSWLTVV.

The rearrangement joins TRBV5-4 to TRBJ1-2, with TRBD1 matching over 8 bases. Unmatched junction bases numbered 10, after V lost 2 bases and J lost 7 bases. This CDR3 region has 15 residues. Germline CDR1 reads SGHNT; CDR2 reads YYREEE (reference sequence). The CDR3 here is CASSFQGARLVGYTF. Written as DNA, the CDR3 is TGTGCCAGCAGCTTCCAGGGGGCGCGGTTGGTTGGCTACACCTTC.

The genes are TRBV7-9 and TRBJ2-5; D gene unclear. This CDR3 is built from 12 residues. Germline assignment: CDR1 SEHNR and CDR2 FQNEAQ (reference sequence). Deletions cut 1 base from V and 5 bases from J, with 5 bases between. CDR3 loop: CASSLVVETQYF. The CDR3 DNA reads as TGTGCCAGCAGCTTAGTAGTGGAGACCCAGTACTTC.

The chain couples TRBV30 to TRBJ1-5; 7 bases agree with TRBD1. The CDR3 is 15 residues long. J lost 0 bases, V lost 3 bases, and 5 bases had no gene match. CDR1 and CDR2 (germline): GTSNPN, SVGIG (reference sequence). As DNA, the CDR3 is TGTGCCTGGAGCCCGACAGGGAATAGCAATCAGCCCCAGCATTTT. Translated, it gives CAWSPTGNSNQPQHF.

The CDR3 spells CASSSKTGNRPNTEAFF. CDR3 sequence (DNA): TGTGCCAGCAGTTCCAAGACAGGGAATCGGCCGAACACTGAAGCTTTCTTT. The chain links TRBV28 to TRBJ1-1; 7 bases are a match to TRBD1. Germline assignment: CDR1 MDHEN and CDR2 SYDVKM. The CDR3 contains 17 residues. V trimming: 4 bases; J trimming: 1 base; junction bases outside the gene matches: 12.

This chain connects TRBV28 to TRBJ1-4, with no clear D. This CDR3 contains 14 residues. Germline V gene data show CDR1 as MDHEN and CDR2 as SYDVKM. With 6 bases removed from V and 8 bases from J, the gap between germline ends came to 16 bases. The DNA of the CDR3 is TGTGCCAGCAGCCCCAGGAGTCCGGGGGAAAAACTGTTTTTT. It translates to CASSPRSPGEKLFF.

The chain recombines TRBV10-3 with TRBJ1-4; 7 positions agree with TRBD1. This CDR3 is built from 15 residues. The V and J ends lost 2 bases and 6 bases, in that order; junction bases with no gene match: 6. Germline CDR1 ENHRY, CDR2 SYGVKD. CDR3 nucleotide sequence: TGTGCCATCAGTGAGCTAAGGGGGCCGGATGAAAAACTGTTTTTT. Its protein product is CAISELRGPDEKLFF.

This chain connects TRBV5-1 to TRBJ1-1; 8 bases match TRBD1. The J segment lost 4 bases and the V segment lost 8 bases, leaving 4 bases of the junction unmatched. CDR3 length: 12 residues. The germline V gene has CDR1 SGHRS and CDR2 YFSETQ. This chain's CDR3 is CASNTGGTEAFF. DNA of the CDR3: TGCGCCAGTAACACAGGGGGCACTGAAGCTTTCTTT.

In DNA form, the CDR3 reads TGTGCCAGCAGCTACCGACAGGAAGCTAATGAAAAACTGTTTTTT. Translation: CASSYRQEANEKLFF. The genes are TRBV5-4 and TRBJ1-4; a weak D match, TRBD1 (6 bases). Germline values: CDR1 SGHNT, CDR2 YYREEE (reference sequence). This CDR3 contains 15 residues. The V end lost 3 bases, the J end lost 3 bases, and 12 bases lay between the germline ends.

The chain carries TRBV11-3 and TRBJ2-2; D perhaps matches TRBD2 (6 bases). V lost 5 bases and J lost 1, with 17 bases in between. This CDR3 contains 17 residues. Germline CDR1 is SGHNT and CDR2 is YENEEA. The CDR3 protein is CASSPPPGAGNTGELFF. In DNA form, the CDR3 reads TGTGCCAGCAGCCCTCCTCCGGGAGCCGGGAACACCGGGGAGCTGTTTTTT.

The rearrangement links TRBV29-1 to TRBJ2-5; maybe TRBD2 (6 bases). TRBJ2-7 matches the DNA end more closely, so the J call is doubtful. The CDR3 loop spans 13 amino acids. The germline CDR1 and CDR2 sequences are SQVTM and ANQGSEA. The CDR3 bases are TGCAGCGTTAGTAGGGACTCTGAGTACGAGCAGTACTTC. This gives the protein CSVSRDSEYEQYF.

In this sample, this clone turned up once. V gene TRBV27 combines with J gene TRBJ1-2; TRBD1 matches at 8 bases. This CDR3 is built from 14 residues. Germline values: CDR1 MNHEY, CDR2 SMNVEV (reference sequence). V was pared by 8 bases and J by 3 bases, with 8 bases of the junction left unmatched. The CDR3 here is CASRRTGRDYGYTF. For the CDR3, the DNA is TGTGCCAGCCGTCGGACAGGGAGGGACTATGGCTACACCTTC.

V usage is TRBV18 and J usage is TRBJ1-5; D is possibly TRBD1 (6 bases). CDR3 length: 13 residues. V was cut by 5 bases and J by 7 bases, with 12 bases left in between. The germline gives CDR1 KGHSH, CDR2 LQKENI. This chain's CDR3 is CASSYRDDQPQHF. The CDR3 DNA sequence: TGTGCCAGCTCATACAGGGACGACCAGCCCCAGCATTTT. Combining the CDR3 with reference TRBV18 and TRBJ1-5 gives the whole variable domain NAGVMQNPRHLVRRRGQEARLRCSPMKGHSHVYWYRQLPEEGLKFMVYLQKENIIDESGMPKERFSAEFPKEGPSILRIQQVVRGDSAAYFCASSYRDDQPQHFGDGTRLSIL.

The genes are TRBV5-4 and TRBJ2-1; 12 bases are a match to TRBD2. Germline CDR1 SGHNT, CDR2 YYREEE (reference sequence). The CDR3 is 16 amino acids. With V trimmed by 2 bases and J by 4 bases, 4 bases remained unmatched. The CDR3 DNA sequence: TGTGCCAGCAGCTTAGGACTAGCGGGATCGTACAATGAGCAGTTCTTC. This gives the protein CASSLGLAGSYNEQFF.

The V call is TRBV6-5, the J call TRBJ1-1; D is unclear. CDR1 is MNHEY and CDR2 is SVGAGI in the germline V gene. V lost 2 bases, J lost 1 base, and 8 bases lay in between. This CDR3 contains 14 residues. CDR3 sequence: CASSYESSNTEAFF. CDR3 DNA sequence: TGTGCCAGCAGTTACGAGAGCTCGAACACTGAAGCTTTCTTT.

This CDR3 is CASSFTTGLAGGNEQFF. CDR3 nucleotide sequence: TGCGCCAGCAGCTTTACAACGGGACTAGCGGGGGGCAATGAGCAGTTCTTC. The V call is TRBV5-1, the J call TRBJ2-1; 15 nucleotides align to TRBD2. Losses at the gene ends were 2 bases for V and 6 bases for J; bases not matched to a gene: 6. Germline CDR1 reads SGHRS; CDR2 reads YFSETQ. There are 17 residues in the CDR3.